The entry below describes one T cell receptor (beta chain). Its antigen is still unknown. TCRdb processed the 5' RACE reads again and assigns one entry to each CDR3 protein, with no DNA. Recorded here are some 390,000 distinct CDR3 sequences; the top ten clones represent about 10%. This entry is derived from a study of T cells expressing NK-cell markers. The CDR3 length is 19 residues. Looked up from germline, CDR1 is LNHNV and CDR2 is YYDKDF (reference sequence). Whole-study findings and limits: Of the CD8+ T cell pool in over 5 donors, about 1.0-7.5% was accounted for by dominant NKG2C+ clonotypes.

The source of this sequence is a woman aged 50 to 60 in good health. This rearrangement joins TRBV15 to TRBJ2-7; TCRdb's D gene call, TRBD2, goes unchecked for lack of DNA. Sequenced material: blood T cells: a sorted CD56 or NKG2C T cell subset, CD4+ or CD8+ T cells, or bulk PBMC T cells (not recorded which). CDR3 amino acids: CATSRDSGNVKKRSHEQYF.